One sample yielded the 20 T cell receptor beta chains listed below, sequenced in a study of CXCR3-negative and CXCR3-positive naive CD8 T cells. Carrying UMI labels, the TRB cDNA libraries were prepared through 5' RACE. TCRdb re-analyzed the 5' RACE reads; it lists each CDR3 protein once, without DNA. Its clone listing holds 40,000 to 45,000 distinct CDR3 sequences. The specimen sequenced was memory CD8+ T cells from blood. These receptors originate from a human donor in good health. Some clones in this sample may be carry-over from other donors' samples.

This chain joins TRBV7-9 and TRBJ1-1; TCRdb's D gene call, TRBD1, goes unchecked for lack of DNA. The CDR3 extends over 20 amino acids. Germline V gene data show CDR1 as SEHNR and CDR2 as FQNEAQ (reference sequence). CDR3 sequence: CASSSSIQGGKRHGNTEAFF.

This chain joins TRBV20-1 and TRBJ2-2; absent DNA, TCRdb's TRBD1 call cannot be checked. Germline assignment: CDR1 DFQATT and CDR2 SNEGSKA (reference sequence). The CDR3 covers 16 residues. CDR3 residues: CSARTDDRGDSGELFF.

This chain uses TRBV12-3 or TRBV12-4 with TRBJ2-5. The CDR3 is 13 amino acids. The CDR3 loop is CASSPDVAETQYF.

The genes are TRBV29-1 and TRBJ2-7. The germline V gene encodes CDR1 SQVTM and CDR2 ANQGSEA. This CDR3 region has 14 residues. CDR3 residues: CSVEDEAGSYEQYF.

This chain connects TRBV20-1 to TRBJ2-5; TCRdb gives TRBD1 as the D gene, but with no DNA this cannot be confirmed. Per germline, CDR1 DFQATT and CDR2 SNEGSKA (reference sequence). CDR3 length: 14 amino acids. CDR3 sequence reads: CSARGGARQETQYF.

V and J are TRBV29-1 and TRBJ2-1; TCRdb's assignment of TRBD2 cannot be checked, as there is no DNA. This CDR3 has 13 amino acids. Germline V CDR1 and CDR2: SQVTM, ANQGSEA. CDR3 sequence: CSVAWALSGEQFF.

J is TRBJ2-2 and V is TRBV29-1; the D call from TCRdb, TRBD2, cannot be confirmed without DNA. The germline CDR1 and CDR2 sequences are SQVTM and ANQGSEA. The CDR3 is made up of 15 amino acids. The CDR3 loop is CSVTLAGGTIGELFF.

The chain carries TRBV6-5 and TRBJ2-2; TCRdb outputs TRBD1, but without DNA this stays unchecked. Germline-derived CDR1 and CDR2 are MNHEY and SVGAGI. The CDR3 runs to 16 residues. CDR3 in amino acids: CASSLTTGWNTGELFF.

The gene calls are TRBV21-1 and TRBJ1-1; TCRdb's D call, TRBD1, is unchecked because there is no DNA. TRBV21-1 is given as a pseudogene. This CDR3 region has 15 residues. This chain's CDR3 is CASSWTGGEDTEAFF.

This chain uses TRBV19 with TRBJ2-7. CDR1 is LNHDA and CDR2 is SQIVND in the germline V gene (reference sequence). The CDR3 totals 11 residues. The CDR3 reads CASMGFYEQYF.

The V and J genes are TRBV6-2 or TRBV6-3 and TRBJ2-3. The CDR3 is made up of 14 amino acids. Germline V gene lookup returns CDR1 MNHEY and CDR2 SVGEGT. The CDR3 protein is CASSYLGSTDTQYF.

This chain joins TRBV29-1 and TRBJ2-1; with no DNA, the TCRdb D assignment of TRBD2 cannot be verified. The CDR3 length is 13 residues. Germline loops: CDR1 SQVTM, CDR2 ANQGSEA. The CDR3 loop is CSVGSAGANEQFF.

CDR3 protein: CASSQGGGGGEQFF. The V gene is TRBV3-1, the J gene TRBJ2-1; the TCRdb D gene call, TRBD2, has no DNA to confirm it. Germline V gene data show CDR1 as LGHDT and CDR2 as YNNKEL (reference sequence). CDR3 size: 14 residues.

The chain carries TRBV6-2 or TRBV6-3 and TRBJ2-5; TCRdb's D call, TRBD2, is unchecked because there is no DNA. The CDR3 sequence is 17 residues long. The germline V gene encodes CDR1 MNHEY and CDR2 SVGEGT. CDR3: CASSYAFSGRAGGTQYF.

The J gene is TRBJ2-1, the V gene TRBV11-2; TCRdb's assignment of TRBD2 cannot be checked, as there is no DNA. The CDR3 covers 12 residues. Germline lookup yields CDR1 SGHAT and CDR2 FQNNGV. The CDR3 spells CASSSIGSEQFF. The whole variable domain, filled in from reference TRBV11-2 and TRBJ2-1, reads EAGVAQSPRYKIIEKRQSVAFWCNPISGHATLYWYQQILGQGPKLLIQFQNNGVVDDSQLPKDRFSAERLKGVDSTLKIQPAKLEDSAVYLCASSSIGSEQFFGPGTRLTVL.

The J gene is TRBJ2-3, the V gene TRBV7-7; TCRdb calls TRBD2, which cannot be checked without DNA. Germline assignment: CDR1 SSHAT and CDR2 FNYEAQ (reference sequence). CDR3 length: 18 residues. The CDR3 region is CASSDSSGGPPFTDTQYF.

The V gene is TRBV2, the J gene TRBJ2-2; the D call from TCRdb, TRBD2, cannot be confirmed without DNA. This CDR3 is built from 17 residues. The V gene's germline CDR1 is SNHLY and CDR2 FYNNEI. CDR3 protein: CASSEWAPVENTGELFF.

The chain combines TRBV11-2 with TRBJ2-1. This CDR3 has 13 amino acids. CDR1 SGHAT and CDR2 FQNNGV come from the germline V gene. CDR3 in amino acids: CASSLWRLNEQFF.

The V call is TRBV28, the J call TRBJ1-1; the D call from TCRdb, TRBD1, cannot be confirmed without DNA. Germline-derived CDR1 and CDR2 are MDHEN and SYDVKM. The CDR3 is 15 residues long. The chain's CDR3 is CASSSNNRLDTEAFF.

The chain employs TRBV28 and TRBJ1-6. Looked up from germline, CDR1 is MDHEN and CDR2 is SYDVKM. This CDR3 spans 14 amino acids. The CDR3 loop reads CASSFSTLNSPLHF.